This record concerns one T cell receptor (beta chain) sequence. What it recognizes is unknown. This CDR3 region has 14 residues. V trimming: 3 bases; J trimming: 2 bases; junction bases outside the gene matches: 2. Per the germline V gene, CDR1 is SQVTM and CDR2 is ANQGSEA. TCRdb keeps only in-frame clones here, not all; method: immunoSEQ multiplex PCR. The profile shows about 91,000 clones, 70% to 90% of them singletons. The data were taken from a study of OX40 agonist ivuxolimab in advanced cancers. About the study: Past anti-PD-1, anti-PD-L1 or anti-CTLA-4 therapy was accepted, and 40% had received some.

Study observations and caveats: Clonal expansion by week 6 occurred in CD4+ and CD8+ blood T cells (at 0.1 to 3.0 mg/kg).

Sequencing used CD4+ or CD8+ T cells sorted from blood, obtained in a trial of the OX40 agonist ivuxolimab. This receptor was obtained from an adult with an advanced solid tumor such as melanoma, head and neck, liver or kidney cancer. The rearrangement joins TRBV29-1 to TRBJ2-1; 9 positions agree with TRBD1. The CDR3 nucleotides read TGCAGCGTTGATAGGACAGGGGCCTACAATGAGCAGTTCTTC. Translation gives CSVDRTGAYNEQFF.